This T cell receptor (beta chain) came from a study of blood T cell repertoires in COVID-19. Study context: Researchers got acute and convalescent COVID-19 samples from the United States, Italy and Spain. The cDNA or gDNA used as material had been derived from T cells, B-cell-depleted T cells, or PBMCs.

The CDR3 consists of 20 residues. V lost 3 bases and J lost 2; bases outside the gene matches: 15. Original processing notes: Estimated nucleated cell counts came from reference gene primer amplification. Sequencing used immunoSEQ multiplex PCR; TCRdb keeps in-frame clones, though not all of them. The V and J calls and clone size were taken over from that table, and D and trimming were inferred from the DNA. The sample has some 80,000 clones, more than 75% seen once. This sequence was found in a human donor in a cohort sampled during active COVID-19. The source material was peripheral blood. The chain combines TRBV23-1 with TRBJ2-6; TRBD1 aligns across 8 bases. TRBV23-1 is filed as an ORF, its function uncertain. DNA of the CDR3: TGCGCCAGCAGTCAGCCAAAGACAGGGGCGCACTTACCTGGGGCCAACGTCCTGACTTTC. Translating it yields CASSQPKTGAHLPGANVLTF.